A selection of T cell receptor beta chains follows, all from one sample in a study of shared clonotypes between healthy human individuals. The protocol was immunoSEQ multiplex PCR, while the TCRdb copy is restricted to in-frame clones and leaves out a portion. Here the sample spans hundreds of thousands of clones, 95% to 98% being singletons. Sequenced material: naive CD8+ T cells sorted from blood. The receptors shown here come from a man between 25 and 39 years old in good health. Each CDR3 is given with its conserved first and last residue. A D gene is named only where the DNA matches it firmly.

>TRBV15|TRBJ2-1|TRBD2
CATSREAGGGNEQFF
>TRBV7-2|TRBJ2-7|-
CASSFSGLDYEQYF
>TRBV29-1|TRBJ2-2|TRBD1
CSVEGRGRANTGELFF
>TRBV14|TRBJ2-7|-
CASSQATYEQYF
>TRBV11-2|TRBJ2-7|-
CASSFGQTYEQYF
>TRBV6-6|TRBJ1-1|TRBD1
CASSYSGQGLAEAFF
>TRBV2|TRBJ1-5|TRBD1
CASSVSGTDSNQPQHF
>TRBV7-8|TRBJ2-5|-
CASSLGDRQETQYF
>TRBV7-9|TRBJ1-1|-
CASSLGRDFTEAFF
>TRBV27|TRBJ1-2|TRBD1
CASSSPGQGYTF
>TRBV11-3|TRBJ2-5|TRBD2
CASSPGTSGGQETQYF
>TRBV28|TRBJ1-2|TRBD1
CASSLRDRDYTF
>TRBV11-2|TRBJ1-5|-
CASSVNSNQPQHF
>TRBV11-2|TRBJ2-1|-
CASSPPGVEYNEQFF
>TRBV5-6|TRBJ2-7|-
CASSFNLVGRISYEQYF
>TRBV27|TRBJ2-7|TRBD2
CASRVAGDAEQYF
>TRBV7-6|TRBJ2-5|-
CASSLGAGRQETQYF
>TRBV2|TRBJ2-3|-
CASSEAQGMGTDTQYF
>TRBV29-1|TRBJ2-2|TRBD2
CSVERTSGRRTGELFF
>TRBV28|TRBJ2-1|-
CASSQGGDNEQFF
>TRBV6-5|TRBJ2-7|TRBD1
CATSFTDREGEQYF
>TRBV13|TRBJ2-3|TRBD2
CASSPTGLAGGDTQYF
>TRBV10-2|TRBJ2-3|-
CASTTSRETQYF
>TRBV4-3|TRBJ2-2|TRBD1
CASSWDSHEDTGELFF
>TRBV19|TRBJ2-1|-
CASSLRIDEQFF
>TRBV4-1|TRBJ2-1|TRBD2
CASSQEGLAGGNEQFF
>TRBV27|TRBJ2-7|TRBD1
CASSSGTGIYEQYF
>TRBV5-1|TRBJ2-3|TRBD1
CASSLTGVTDTQYF
>TRBV5-4|TRBJ2-1|TRBD2
CASSPGGAGVYNEQFF
>TRBV5-6|TRBJ2-1|TRBD1
CASSDAGTGARNEQFF
>TRBV27|TRBJ2-3|-
CASSPTSLGTDTQYF
>TRBV20-1|TRBJ1-1|-
CSADRYTEAFF
>TRBV13|TRBJ1-1|TRBD1
CASSSPGQGTEAFF
>TRBV7-9|TRBJ2-7|-
CASSPPGRNYEQYF
>TRBV12-1|TRBJ2-5|-
CASSFATQTGDYETQYF
>TRBV10-3|TRBJ2-7|TRBD2
CAISDRRELYEQYF
>TRBV6-1|TRBJ2-5|-
CASSEVGVTAYETQYF
>TRBV10-3|TRBJ2-7|-
CAISESRTSYEQYF
>TRBV4-1|TRBJ2-7|-
CASSQLQVSYEQYF
>TRBV27|TRBJ2-1|-
CASSSPGANEQFF
>TRBV7-9|TRBJ1-2|-
CASSVLEGANYGYTF
>TRBV27|TRBJ2-1|-
CASSFVNNEQFF
>TRBV27|TRBJ2-1|TRBD1
CASSLSRGQGIFF